Given below is one T cell receptor beta chain in context. Its antigen remains unknown. Measured with immunoSEQ multiplex PCR; TCRdb has only the in-frame clones, and not every one. The data contain roughly 120,000 clones, about 86% of them singletons. These data are taken from a study of T cell responses to AZD1222 COVID-19 vaccine. The CDR3 is 15 residues long. Germline V gene sequence: CDR1 SGHDT, CDR2 YYEEEE. V dropped 6 bases and J dropped 1; count of bases not matched to a gene: 6. General study results and limits: Of spike-specific TCRs, nearly half reportedly target regions left unmutated in variants. The CD4 TCRs associated with vaccination extended across spike and predominated at 160-218 and 743-854. Researchers took repertoire samples only after the peak T cell response had come.

The receptor's source is an adult in good health. The sample consisted of peripheral blood, taken on day 0 of AZD1222 vaccination. The chain links TRBV5-6 to TRBJ2-7; TRBD2 matches at 11 bases. The DNA for the CDR3 is TGTGCCAGCACTATTAGCGGGAGGGCGTCCTACGAGCAGTACTTC. Residues: CASTISGRASYEQYF.